Below are 5 T cell receptor beta chains sequenced from a single sample in a study of blood T cell repertoires in COVID-19. Profiled with immunoSEQ multiplex PCR; TCRdb holds only in-frame clones, not every one. The sample lists some 100,000 clones, 85% to 90% occurring once. The sample consisted of peripheral blood. These receptors were collected from a human donor in a cohort sampled during active COVID-19.

This clone was observed a few times. V gene TRBV5-1 combines with J gene TRBJ1-2, with 7 bases matching TRBD1. V shed 0 bases, J shed 3 bases, and the junction held 2 bases outside the gene matches. Germline CDR1 and CDR2: SGHRS and YFSETQ. CDR3 size: 14 residues. The DNA for the CDR3 is TGCGCCAGCAGCTTGGCCACAGGGGACTATGGCTACACCTTC. Translating gives CASSLATGDYGYTF.

The chain employs TRBV4-3 and TRBJ2-1; the match to TRBD2 covers 9 bases. This CDR3 contains 18 residues. V lost 1 base to trimming and J lost 8 bases; unmatched junction nucleotides: 15. The germline gives CDR1 LGHNA, CDR2 YSLEER. CDR3 sequence (DNA): TGCGCCAGCAGCCAAGTAGCGGTAGCGGGAGTTTTCAAAGATGAGCAGTTCTTC. As protein: CASSQVAVAGVFKDEQFF.

This rearrangement joins TRBV11-3 to TRBJ2-7, with 13 bases lining up with TRBD2. The junction had 7 bases not matched to a gene; V was cut back by 3 bases and J by 8 bases. This CDR3 spans 15 amino acids. The V gene's germline CDR1 is SGHNT and CDR2 YENEEA. CDR3: CASSFSSGTSGKQYF. CDR3 coding DNA: TGTGCCAGCAGCTTTTCCTCCGGGACTAGCGGGAAGCAGTACTTC.

The chain has TRBV6-5 and TRBJ1-1; 8 nucleotides match TRBD1. Germline V gene sequence: CDR1 MNHEY, CDR2 SVGAGI. V lost 5 bases, J lost 5 bases, and 7 bases stayed unmatched. The CDR3 has 14 amino acids. CDR3 amino acids: CASSTRGPTTEAFF. The CDR3 bases are TGTGCCAGCAGTACCAGGGGGCCGACGACTGAAGCTTTCTTT.

In its sample, this clone was seen once. V usage is TRBV19 and J usage is TRBJ1-5; TRBD1 is a possible D gene (5 bases). V dropped 10 bases and J dropped 4 bases, with 11 bases sitting between them. Germline-derived CDR1 and CDR2 are LNHDA and SQIVND (reference sequence). The CDR3 sequence is 12 residues long. In nucleotides, the CDR3 is TGTGCCACCGGGGGAAGAAATCAGCCCCAGCATTTT. Protein product: CATGGRNQPQHF.